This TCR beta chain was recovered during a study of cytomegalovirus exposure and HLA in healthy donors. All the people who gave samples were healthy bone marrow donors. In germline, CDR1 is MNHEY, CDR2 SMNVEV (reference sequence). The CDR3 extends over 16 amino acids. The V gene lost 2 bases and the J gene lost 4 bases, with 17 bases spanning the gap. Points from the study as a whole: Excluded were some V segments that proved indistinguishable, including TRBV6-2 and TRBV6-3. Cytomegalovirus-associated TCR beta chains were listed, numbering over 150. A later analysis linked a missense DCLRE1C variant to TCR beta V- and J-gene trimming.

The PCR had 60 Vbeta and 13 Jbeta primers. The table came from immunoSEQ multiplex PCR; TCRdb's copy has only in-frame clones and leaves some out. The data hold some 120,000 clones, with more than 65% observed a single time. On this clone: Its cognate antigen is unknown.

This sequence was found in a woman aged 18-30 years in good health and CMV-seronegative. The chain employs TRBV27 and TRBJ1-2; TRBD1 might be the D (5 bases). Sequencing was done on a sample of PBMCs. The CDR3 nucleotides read TGTGCCAGCAGTTTAATCCCCGTTTCGGGGGGCTATGGCTACACCTTC. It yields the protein CASSLIPVSGGYGYTF.